Below, 16 T cell receptor beta chains from the same sample are listed, as sequenced in a study of tumor-infiltrating lymphocytes in primary liver carcinoma. The authors made TCR beta cDNA from 500 ng total RNA with a constant-region primer. Three nested multiplex PCR rounds of slightly modified ARM-PCR generated TCR beta libraries. The study ran its first two PCR rounds for around 10 cycles each, using TRBV1-TRBV30 forward primers and a C-beta reverse primer. TCRdb reprocessed the multiplex PCR reads with MiXCR, giving one entry per CDR3 protein. The data show 100,000 or so distinct CDR3 sequences, almost 70% seen once. Joint extraction of RNA and DNA used about 17-32 mg of bulk tissue that was unsorted. What was sequenced was liver tumor tissue from sampling region 5. As for subset: tumor region T5, tumor centre. The source of these receptors is a woman in her fifties or sixties with primary liver carcinoma and hepatitis B virus infection.

This clonotype has a count of ten or more. The chain recombines TRBV12-3 or TRBV12-4 with TRBJ2-3; 16 bases map to TRBD2. The CDR3 covers 18 residues. Germline trimming cut 6 bases from V and 0 bases from J; bases unmatched to any gene: 6. The CDR3 nucleotides are TGTGCCAGCAGGGATGGGACTAGCGGGAGGGGGAGCACAGATACGCAGTATTTT. It codes for CASRDGTSGRGSTDTQYF.

Regarding this clonotype: The junction does not match germline at one end; this may be a read error. CDR3 in DNA: TGTGTCAGCCACCGGGACGGGAGCTCCTATGGCTACACCTTC. Its protein is CVSHRDGSSYGYTF. The rearrangement uses TRBV11-2 and TRBJ1-2; D perhaps matches TRBD1 (5 bases). This CDR3 is 14 amino acids long. Per the germline V gene, CDR1 is SGHAT and CDR2 is FQNNGV.

Details on this clonotype: Since no conserved phenylalanine or tryptophan closes the CDR3, a read error is the likely cause. It is unclear where the CDR3 begins or ends on the DNA, so no DNA is shown, and the CDR3 is as TCRdb lists it. The genes are TRBV12-3 or TRBV12-4 and TRBJ2-2; the table calls TRBD1, which could not be checked here. The CDR3 length equals 13 residues, ends included. The CDR3 region is CASRPQGAGELLS.

This clonotype was picked up many times. This chain uses TRBV28 with TRBJ2-7, with D unclear. The V and J ends lost 4 bases and 0 bases respectively, with 7 bases between them. Germline lookup yields CDR1 MDHEN and CDR2 SYDVKM. CDR3 size: 13 residues. This chain's CDR3 is CASSSINSYEQYF. As DNA, the CDR3 is TGTGCCAGCAGTTCCATAAACTCCTACGAGCAGTACTTC.

About this clonotype itself: Given the absence of the conserved phenylalanine or tryptophan at the CDR3 end, a read error is likely. The DNA is left out, because the CDR3 cannot be placed on it with certainty; the CDR3 is given as TCRdb lists it. The chain links TRBV12-3 or TRBV12-4 to TRBJ2-5. Inclusive of both ends, the CDR3 amounts to 11 amino acids. CDR3 sequence: CASSLRKTRYL.

Concerning this clonotype itself: A much more abundant neighbour one base away suggests this may be a read error. The chain joins TRBV7-9 to TRBJ2-7, with D perhaps TRBD2 (5 bases). Germline loops: CDR1 SEHNR, CDR2 FQNEAQ (reference sequence). The CDR3 consists of 12 residues. In nucleotides, the CDR3 is TGTGCCAGCAGCTTAGCCGACTACGAGCAGTGCTTC. Its protein product is CASSLADYEQCF.

This clonotype showed up many times. The rearrangement uses TRBV6-2 or TRBV6-3 and TRBJ2-7; 7 positions agree with TRBD2. The CDR3 totals 15 residues. Per germline, CDR1 MNHEY and CDR2 SVGEGT. The J segment lost 0 bases and the V segment lost 6 bases, leaving 8 bases of the junction unmatched. The CDR3 sequence: CASRGAGSTSYEQYF. DNA of the CDR3: TGTGCCAGCAGGGGAGCGGGATCTACCTCCTACGAGCAGTACTTC.

This clonotype was observed at least ten times. The chain uses TRBV29-1 and TRBJ1-2; D is perhaps TRBD1 (6 bases). CDR1 is SQVTM, CDR2 ANQGSEA, per germline. There are 11 residues in the CDR3. V shed 7 bases and J shed 8 bases, with 14 bases lying between them. The CDR3 nucleotides are TGCAGCGCTCGGACAGAGGAAGGCTACACCTTC. It is translated as CSARTEEGYTF.

Note on this clonotype: No conserved phenylalanine or tryptophan ends this CDR3, so it is likely a read error. CDR3 nucleotides: TGCGCCAGCAGCTCCGTCGTGAGAAGCTCCTACAATGAGCAGTTCTTG. This gives the protein CASSSVVRSSYNEQFL. V usage is TRBV5-1 and J usage is TRBJ2-1; D is uncertain. Trimming removed 3 bases from V and 0 bases from J, with 13 bases in between. Germline-derived CDR1 and CDR2 are SGHRS and YFSETQ. This CDR3 comprises 16 residues.

About this clonotype itself: An end of the junction differs from the germline gene, which may be a read error. The rearrangement uses TRBV4-1 and TRBJ1-2; D is uncertain. This CDR3 spans 16 amino acids. Germline CDR1 MGHRA, CDR2 YSYEKL. CDR3 residues: CASSQDQWIESGGYTF. In DNA form, the CDR3 reads TGCGCCAGTAGCCAAGATCAGTGGATAGAATCGGGTGGCTACACCTTC.

The sample holds one count of this clonotype. A read error is possible here, since a much larger clone lies one base away. This chain joins TRBV14 and TRBJ2-1; 13 positions match TRBD2. The CDR3 is 18 amino acids. The germline V gene has CDR1 SGHDN and CDR2 FVKESK. CDR3 sequence reads: CACSQEVWGLAGINEQFF. DNA for the CDR3: TGTGCCTGCAGCCAAGAAGTTTGGGGACTAGCGGGAATCAATGAGCAGTTCTTC.

This clonotype came up many times. The V call is TRBV30, the J call TRBJ2-1; D gene unclear. In germline, CDR1 is GTSNPN, CDR2 SVGIG (reference sequence). The CDR3 contains 11 residues. With 3 bases removed from V and 6 bases from J, the gap between germline ends came to 6 bases. CDR3 region: CAWRRTNEQFF. In DNA form, the CDR3 reads TGTGCCTGGAGGAGGACCAATGAGCAGTTCTTC.

Comments on this clonotype: A read error may explain this, as a much larger clone is one base away. The CDR3 nucleotides are TGCGCCAGCAGCTTGGTCAAGGGGCCCACAGATACGCGGTATTTT. Its protein product is CASSLVKGPTDTRYF. V gene TRBV5-1 combines with J gene TRBJ2-3; D perhaps matches TRBD1 (5 bases). CDR3 length: 15 residues. Germline values: CDR1 SGHRS, CDR2 YFSETQ.

On this clonotype itself: The CDR3 end shows no conserved phenylalanine or tryptophan, and so a read error is likely. It is unclear where the CDR3 begins or ends on the DNA, so no DNA is shown, and the CDR3 is as TCRdb lists it. The chain links TRBV11-2 to TRBJ2-3; the table's TRBD2 call for D was not verified on the DNA. A total of 13 residues make up the CDR3, ends included. In germline, CDR1 is SGHAT, CDR2 FQNNGV. The CDR3 here is CANSSGLAGGRYL.

Turning to this clonotype: An end of the junction does not agree with germline; a read error may underlie this. The chain employs TRBV28 and TRBJ1-5, with D possibly matching TRBD1 (6 bases). This CDR3 comprises 14 residues. CDR1 and CDR2 from the germline V gene are MDHEN and SYDVKM. The CDR3 loop is CASSAPGVGQPQHF. CDR3 nucleotide sequence: TGTGCCAGCAGTGCCCCAGGGGTTGGTCAGCCCCAACATTTT.

Comment on this clonotype: A much larger clone lies a single base off, so this may be a read error. V gene TRBV7-9 combines with J gene TRBJ2-1; 9 bases line up with TRBD2. The CDR3 contains 15 residues. CDR1 and CDR2 (germline): SEHNR, FQNEAQ (reference sequence). Losses at the gene ends were 5 bases for V and 6 bases for J; bases not matched to a gene: 8. The CDR3 DNA sequence: TGTGCCAGCAGCCCCTCCGGGACTAGCCCCAATGAGCAGTTCTTC. It codes for CASSPSGTSPNEQFF.